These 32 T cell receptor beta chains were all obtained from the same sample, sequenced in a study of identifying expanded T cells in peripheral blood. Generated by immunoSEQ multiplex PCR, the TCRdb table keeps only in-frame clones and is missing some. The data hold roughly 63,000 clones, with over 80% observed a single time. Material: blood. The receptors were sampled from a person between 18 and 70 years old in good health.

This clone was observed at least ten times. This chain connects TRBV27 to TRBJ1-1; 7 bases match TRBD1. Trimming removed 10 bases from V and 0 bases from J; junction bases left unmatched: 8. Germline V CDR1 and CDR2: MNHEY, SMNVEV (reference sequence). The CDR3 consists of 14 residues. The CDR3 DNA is TGTGCCACCAGGGGGGGGGCTCTGAACACTGAAGCTTTCTTT. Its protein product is CATRGGALNTEAFF.

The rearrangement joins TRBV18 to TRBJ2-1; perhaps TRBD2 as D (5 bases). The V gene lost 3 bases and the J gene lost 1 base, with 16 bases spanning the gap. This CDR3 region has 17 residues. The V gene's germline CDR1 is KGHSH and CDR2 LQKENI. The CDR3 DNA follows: TGTGCCAGCTCACCCCTAGCTGTCGCTGGGTCCTACAATGAGCAGTTCTTC. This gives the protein CASSPLAVAGSYNEQFF.

The CDR3 region is CASSNTGVRGYTF. The CDR3 DNA follows: TGTGCCAGCAGCAACACCGGGGTTCGGGGCTACACCTTC. The chain carries TRBV11-1 and TRBJ1-2; D is undetermined. From germline, CDR1 is SGHAT and CDR2 FQDESV (reference sequence). The CDR3 loop spans 13 amino acids. Trimming left V 5 bases short and J 8 bases short, with 15 bases between. Full variable domain (outside the CDR3, taken from reference TRBV11-1 and TRBJ1-2): EAEVAQSPRYKITEKSQAVAFWCDPISGHATLYWYRQILGQGPELLVQFQDESVVDDSQLPKDRFSAERLKGVDSTLKIQPAELGDSAMYLCASSNTGVRGYTFGSGTRLTVV.

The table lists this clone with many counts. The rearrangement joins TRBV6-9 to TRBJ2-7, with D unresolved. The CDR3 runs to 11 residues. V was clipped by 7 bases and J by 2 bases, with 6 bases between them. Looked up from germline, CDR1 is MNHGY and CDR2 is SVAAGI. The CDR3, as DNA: TGTGCCAGCAACACAGCCTACGAGCAGTACGTC. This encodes CASNTAYEQYV.

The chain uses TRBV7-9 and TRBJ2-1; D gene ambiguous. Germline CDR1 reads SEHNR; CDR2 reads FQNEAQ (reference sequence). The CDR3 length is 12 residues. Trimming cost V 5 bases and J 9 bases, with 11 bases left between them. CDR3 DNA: TGTGCCAGCAGCCAAACTGCTGTTGAGCAGTTCTTC. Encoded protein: CASSQTAVEQFF. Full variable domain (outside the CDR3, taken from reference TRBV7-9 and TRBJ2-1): DTGVSQNPRHKITKRGQNVTFRCDPISEHNRLYWYRQTLGQGPEFLTYFQNEAQLEKSRLLSDRFSAERPKGSFSTLEIQRTEQGDSAMYLCASSQTAVEQFFGPGTRLTVL.

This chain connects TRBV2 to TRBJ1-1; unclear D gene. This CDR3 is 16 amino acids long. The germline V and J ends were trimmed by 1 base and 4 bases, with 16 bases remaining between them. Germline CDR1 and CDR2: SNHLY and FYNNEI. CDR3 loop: CASSEEGQQVGTEAFF. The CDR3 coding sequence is TGTGCCAGCAGTGAAGAGGGCCAGCAGGTCGGCACTGAAGCTTTCTTT.

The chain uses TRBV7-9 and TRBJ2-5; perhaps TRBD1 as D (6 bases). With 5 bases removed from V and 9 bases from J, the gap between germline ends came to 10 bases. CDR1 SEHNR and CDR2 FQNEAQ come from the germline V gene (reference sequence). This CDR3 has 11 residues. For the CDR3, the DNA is TGTGCCAGCAGCGTTTCAGGGGCCCAGTACTTC. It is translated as CASSVSGAQYF. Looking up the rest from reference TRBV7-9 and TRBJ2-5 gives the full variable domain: DTGVSQNPRHKITKRGQNVTFRCDPISEHNRLYWYRQTLGQGPEFLTYFQNEAQLEKSRLLSDRFSAERPKGSFSTLEIQRTEQGDSAMYLCASSVSGAQYFGPGTRLLVL.

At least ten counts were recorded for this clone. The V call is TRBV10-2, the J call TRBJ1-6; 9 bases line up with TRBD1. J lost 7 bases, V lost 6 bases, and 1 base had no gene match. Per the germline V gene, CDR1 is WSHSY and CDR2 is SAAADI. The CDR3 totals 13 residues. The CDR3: CASRQGANSPLHF. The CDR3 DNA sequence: TGCGCCAGCAGACAGGGGGCGAATTCACCCCTCCACTTT.

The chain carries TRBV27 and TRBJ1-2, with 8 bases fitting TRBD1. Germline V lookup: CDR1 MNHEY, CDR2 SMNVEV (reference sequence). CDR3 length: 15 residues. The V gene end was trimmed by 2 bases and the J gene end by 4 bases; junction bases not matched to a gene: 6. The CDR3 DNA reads TGTGCCAGCAGTTTAGGGAAACAGGGGGTCTATGGCTACACCTTC. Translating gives CASSLGKQGVYGYTF.

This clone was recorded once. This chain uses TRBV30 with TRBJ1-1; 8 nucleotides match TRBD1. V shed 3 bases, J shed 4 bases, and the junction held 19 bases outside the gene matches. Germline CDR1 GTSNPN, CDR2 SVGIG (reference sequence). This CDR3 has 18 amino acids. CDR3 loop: CAWSAFRGYDRGGTEAFF. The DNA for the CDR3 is TGTGCCTGGAGCGCATTCCGCGGATACGACAGGGGAGGCACTGAAGCTTTCTTT.

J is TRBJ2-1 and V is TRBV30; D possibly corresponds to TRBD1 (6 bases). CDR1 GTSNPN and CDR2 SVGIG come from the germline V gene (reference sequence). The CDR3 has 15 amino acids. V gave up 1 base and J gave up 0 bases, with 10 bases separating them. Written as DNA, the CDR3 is TGTGCCTGGAGTGAGGGACAAAGCTCCTACAATGAGCAGTTCTTC. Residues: CAWSEGQSSYNEQFF. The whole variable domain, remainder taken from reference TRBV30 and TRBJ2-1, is SQTIHQWPATLVQPVGSPLSLECTVEGTSNPNLYWYRQAAGRGLQLLFYSVGIGQISSEVPQNLSASRPQDRQFILSSKKLLLSDSGFYLCAWSEGQSSYNEQFFGPGTRLTVL.

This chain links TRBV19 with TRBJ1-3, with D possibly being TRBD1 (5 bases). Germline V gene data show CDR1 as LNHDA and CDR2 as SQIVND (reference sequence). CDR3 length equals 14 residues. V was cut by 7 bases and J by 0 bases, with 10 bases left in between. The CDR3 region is CASTPGSSGNTIYF. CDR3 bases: TGTGCCAGTACCCCAGGGAGCTCTGGAAACACCATATATTTT.

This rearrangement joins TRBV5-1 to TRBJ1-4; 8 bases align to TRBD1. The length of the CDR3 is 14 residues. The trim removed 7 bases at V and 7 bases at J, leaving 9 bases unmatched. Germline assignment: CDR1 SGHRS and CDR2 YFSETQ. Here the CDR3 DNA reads TGCGCCAGCCGAACGATGACAGGGGTTGAAAAACTGTTTTTT. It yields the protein CASRTMTGVEKLFF.

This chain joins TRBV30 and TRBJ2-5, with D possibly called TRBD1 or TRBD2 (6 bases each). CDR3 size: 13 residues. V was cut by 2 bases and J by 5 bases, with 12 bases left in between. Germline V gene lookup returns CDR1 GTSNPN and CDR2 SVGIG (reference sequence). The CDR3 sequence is CAWSKGGLETQYF. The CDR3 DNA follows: TGTGCCTGGAGTAAAGGGGGGCTGGAGACCCAGTACTTC.

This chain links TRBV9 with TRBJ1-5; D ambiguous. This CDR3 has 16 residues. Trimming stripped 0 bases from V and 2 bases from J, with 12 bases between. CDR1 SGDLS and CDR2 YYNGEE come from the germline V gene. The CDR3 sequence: CASSVVLPEGNQPQHF. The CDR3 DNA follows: TGTGCCAGCAGCGTAGTTCTCCCGGAAGGCAATCAGCCCCAGCATTTT.

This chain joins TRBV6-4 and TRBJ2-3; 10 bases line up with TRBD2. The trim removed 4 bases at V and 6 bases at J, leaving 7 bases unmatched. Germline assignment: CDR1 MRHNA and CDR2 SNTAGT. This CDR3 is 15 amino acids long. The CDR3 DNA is TGTGCCAGCAGTGTCACAGCGGGGGGGATGGATACGCAGTATTTT. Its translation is CASSVTAGGMDTQYF.

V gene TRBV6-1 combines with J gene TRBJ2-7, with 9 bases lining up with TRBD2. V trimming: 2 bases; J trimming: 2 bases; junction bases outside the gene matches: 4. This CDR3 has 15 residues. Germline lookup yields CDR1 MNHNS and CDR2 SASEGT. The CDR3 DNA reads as TGTGCCAGCAGTGAATCGGTAGCGGGGGCCTACGAGCAGTACTTC. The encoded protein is CASSESVAGAYEQYF.

CDR3 protein: CASSLAEGAAVQETQYF. CDR3 in DNA: TGTGCCAGCAGCTTAGCAGAAGGGGCCGCGGTTCAAGAGACCCAGTACTTC. The chain recombines TRBV7-8 with TRBJ2-5; possibly TRBD1 for D (5 bases). Germline values: CDR1 SGHVS, CDR2 FQNEAQ. CDR3 length: 17 residues. Trimming shortened V by 0 bases and J by 2 bases, and 16 bases separated the two germline ends.

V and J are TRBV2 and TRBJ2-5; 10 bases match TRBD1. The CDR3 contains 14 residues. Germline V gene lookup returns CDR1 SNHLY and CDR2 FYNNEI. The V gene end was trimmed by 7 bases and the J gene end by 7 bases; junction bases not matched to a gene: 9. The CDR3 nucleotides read TGTGCCAGCACCTGGGGGAGACAGGGGGCGACCCAGTACTTC. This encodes CASTWGRQGATQYF. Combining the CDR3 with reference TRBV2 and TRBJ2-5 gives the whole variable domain EPEVTQTPSHQVTQMGQEVILRCVPISNHLYFYWYRQILGQKVEFLVSFYNNEISEKSEIFDDQFSVERPDGSNFTLKIRSTKLEDSAMYFCASTWGRQGATQYFGPGTRLLVL.

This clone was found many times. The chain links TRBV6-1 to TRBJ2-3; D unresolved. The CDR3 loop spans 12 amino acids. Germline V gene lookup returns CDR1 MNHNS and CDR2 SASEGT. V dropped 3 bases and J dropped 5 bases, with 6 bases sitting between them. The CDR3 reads CASSEWIDTQYF. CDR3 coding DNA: TGTGCCAGCAGTGAGTGGATAGATACGCAGTATTTT.

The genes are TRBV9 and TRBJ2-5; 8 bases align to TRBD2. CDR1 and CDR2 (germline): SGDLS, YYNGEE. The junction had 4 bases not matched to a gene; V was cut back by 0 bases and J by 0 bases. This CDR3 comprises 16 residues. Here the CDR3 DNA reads TGTGCCAGCAGCGTAGGTAGCGGGGTACACCAAGAGACCCAGTACTTC. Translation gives CASSVGSGVHQETQYF.

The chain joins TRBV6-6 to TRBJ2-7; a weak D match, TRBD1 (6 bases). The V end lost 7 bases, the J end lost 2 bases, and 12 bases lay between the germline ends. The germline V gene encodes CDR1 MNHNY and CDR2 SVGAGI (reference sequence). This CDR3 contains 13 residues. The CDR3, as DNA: TGTGCCAGCATCCGGGACAACCCCTACGAGCAGTACTTC. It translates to CASIRDNPYEQYF.

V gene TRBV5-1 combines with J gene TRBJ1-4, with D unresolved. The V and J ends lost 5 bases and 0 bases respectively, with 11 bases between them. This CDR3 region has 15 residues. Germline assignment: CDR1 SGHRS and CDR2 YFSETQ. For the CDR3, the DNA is TGCGCCAGCAGAATGGGCGGAGCAACTAATGAAAAACTGTTTTTT. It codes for CASRMGGATNEKLFF.

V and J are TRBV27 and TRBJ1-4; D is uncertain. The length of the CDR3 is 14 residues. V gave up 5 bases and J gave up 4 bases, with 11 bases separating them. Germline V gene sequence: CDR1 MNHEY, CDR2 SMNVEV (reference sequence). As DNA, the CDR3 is TGTGCCAGCAGTCCTATGGTAAATAATGAAAAACTGTTTTTT. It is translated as CASSPMVNNEKLFF.

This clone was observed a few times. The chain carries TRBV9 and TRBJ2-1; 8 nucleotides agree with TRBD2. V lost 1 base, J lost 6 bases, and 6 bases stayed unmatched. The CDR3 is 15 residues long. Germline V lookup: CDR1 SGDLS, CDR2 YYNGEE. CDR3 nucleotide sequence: TGTGCCAGCAGCGTAACCCGGACTAGCACCAATGAGCAGTTCTTC. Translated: CASSVTRTSTNEQFF.

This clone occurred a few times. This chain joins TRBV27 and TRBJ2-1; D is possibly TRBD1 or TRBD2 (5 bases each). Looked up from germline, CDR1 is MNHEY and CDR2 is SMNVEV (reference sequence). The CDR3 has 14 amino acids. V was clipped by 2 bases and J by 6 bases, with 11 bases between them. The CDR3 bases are TGTGCCAGCAGTTTAGGGACCCCGATCAATGAGCAGTTCTTC. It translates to CASSLGTPINEQFF.

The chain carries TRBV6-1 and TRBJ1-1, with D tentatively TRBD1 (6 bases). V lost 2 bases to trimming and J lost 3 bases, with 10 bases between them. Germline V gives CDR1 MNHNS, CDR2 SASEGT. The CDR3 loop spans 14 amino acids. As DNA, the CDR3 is TGTGCCAGCAGTGAAAGGGGGTTCGACACTGAAGCTTTCTTT. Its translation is CASSERGFDTEAFF.

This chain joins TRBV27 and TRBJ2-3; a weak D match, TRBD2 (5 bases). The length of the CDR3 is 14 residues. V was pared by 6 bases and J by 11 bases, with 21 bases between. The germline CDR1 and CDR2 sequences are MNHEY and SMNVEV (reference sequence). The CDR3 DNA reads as TGTGCCAGCAGCCCGGTTGGCTTACCGAGGGTGCAGTATTTT. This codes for CASSPVGLPRVQYF.

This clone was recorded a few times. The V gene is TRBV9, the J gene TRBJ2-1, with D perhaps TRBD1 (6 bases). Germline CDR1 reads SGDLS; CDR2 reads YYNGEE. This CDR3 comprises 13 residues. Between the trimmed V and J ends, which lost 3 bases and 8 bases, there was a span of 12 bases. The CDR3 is CASSETGQDEQFF. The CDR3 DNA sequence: TGTGCCAGCAGCGAAACAGGGCAGGATGAGCAGTTCTTC.

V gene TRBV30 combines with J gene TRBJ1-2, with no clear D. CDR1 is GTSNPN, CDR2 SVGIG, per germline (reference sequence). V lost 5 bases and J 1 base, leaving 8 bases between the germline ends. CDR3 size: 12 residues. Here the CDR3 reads CAWYQVNYGYTF. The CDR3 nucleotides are TGTGCCTGGTACCAGGTTAACTATGGCTACACCTTC.

The CDR3 sequence is CASSPSRGETDTQYF. The CDR3 nucleotides read TGTGCCAGCTCACCGTCAAGGGGGGAAACAGATACGCAGTATTTT. J is TRBJ2-3 and V is TRBV18, with D perhaps being TRBD1 or TRBD2 (6 bases each). The CDR3 covers 15 residues. Germline V gene sequence: CDR1 KGHSH, CDR2 LQKENI. Trimming left V 3 bases short and J 3 bases short, with 13 bases between.

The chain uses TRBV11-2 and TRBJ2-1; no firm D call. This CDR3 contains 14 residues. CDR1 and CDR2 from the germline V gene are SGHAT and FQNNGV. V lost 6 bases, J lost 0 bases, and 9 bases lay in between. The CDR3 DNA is TGTGCCAGCAGGATCCCAGGCTCCTACAATGAGCAGTTCTTC. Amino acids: CASRIPGSYNEQFF.